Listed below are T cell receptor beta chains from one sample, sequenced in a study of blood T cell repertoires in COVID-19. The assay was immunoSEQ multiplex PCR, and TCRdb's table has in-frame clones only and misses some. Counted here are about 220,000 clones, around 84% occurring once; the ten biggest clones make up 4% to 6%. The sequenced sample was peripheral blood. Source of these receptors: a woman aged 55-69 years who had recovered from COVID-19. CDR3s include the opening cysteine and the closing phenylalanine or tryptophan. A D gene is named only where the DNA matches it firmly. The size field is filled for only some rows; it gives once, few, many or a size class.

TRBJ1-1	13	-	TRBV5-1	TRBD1	CASSLGTGGLAFF	TGCGCCAGCAGCTTGGGGACAGGGGGCTTAGCTTTCTTT
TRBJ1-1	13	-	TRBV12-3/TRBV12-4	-	CASSPQGRGEAFF	TGTGCCAGCAGTCCACAGGGCCGGGGTGAAGCTTTCTTT
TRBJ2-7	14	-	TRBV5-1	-	CASSVDIRGYEQYF	TGCGCCAGCAGCGTGGACATCCGGGGCTACGAGCAGTACTTC
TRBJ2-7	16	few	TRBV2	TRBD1	CARGRQGAISSYEQYF	TGTGCCAGGGGGCGCCAGGGGGCCATTAGCTCCTACGAGCAGTACTTC
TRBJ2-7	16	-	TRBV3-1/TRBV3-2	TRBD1	CASSRVVVGTVNEQYF	TGTGCCAGCAGCCGCGTCGTCGTGGGGACAGTTAACGAGCAGTACTTC
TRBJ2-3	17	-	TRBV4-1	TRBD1	CASSQEGTAISTDTQYF	TGCGCCAGCAGCCAAGAAGGGACAGCGATTAGCACAGATACGCAGTATTTT
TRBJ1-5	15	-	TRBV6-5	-	CASPPRVLGNQPQHF	TGTGCCAGCCCCCCGAGGGTTCTCGGCAATCAGCCCCAGCATTTT
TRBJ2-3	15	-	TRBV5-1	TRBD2	CASSFDRGVVDTQYF	TGCGCCAGCAGCTTCGATCGGGGGGTAGTAGATACGCAGTATTTT
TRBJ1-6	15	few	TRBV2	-	CASSLRQSYNSPLHF	TGTGCCAGCAGCTTGAGACAGAGCTATAATTCACCCCTCCACTTT
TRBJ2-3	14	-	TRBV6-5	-	CASSLIGVADTQYF	TGTGCCAGCAGTTTGATAGGGGTGGCAGATACGCAGTATTTT
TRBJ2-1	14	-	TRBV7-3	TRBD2	CASSVTSGYNEQFF	TGTGCCAGCAGCGTGACTAGCGGATACAATGAGCAGTTCTTC
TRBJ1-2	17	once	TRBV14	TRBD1	CASSPNRQGKWANGYTF	TGTGCCAGCAGCCCAAACCGACAGGGAAAGTGGGCAAATGGCTACACCTTC
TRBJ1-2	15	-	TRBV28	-	CASSFLESATYGYTF	TGTGCCAGCAGTTTCTTGGAATCCGCGACATATGGCTACACCTTC
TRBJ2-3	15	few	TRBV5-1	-	CASSSDSGVLDTQYF	TGCGCCAGCAGCTCGGACTCGGGGGTGTTAGATACGCAGTATTTT
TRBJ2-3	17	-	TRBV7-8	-	CASSRGGPRGRTDTQYF	TGTGCCAGCAGCCGAGGCGGCCCCAGGGGAAGGACAGATACGCAGTATTTT
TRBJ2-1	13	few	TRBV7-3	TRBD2	CASSQGLAGKQFF	TGTGCCAGCAGTCAAGGGCTAGCGGGGAAGCAGTTCTTC
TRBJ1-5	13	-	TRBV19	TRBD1	CASSRQGNQPQHF	TGTGCCAGTAGTAGACAGGGGAATCAGCCCCAGCATTTT
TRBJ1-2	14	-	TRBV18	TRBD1	CASSPQGEGYGYTF	TGTGCCAGCTCCCCCCAGGGGGAAGGGTATGGCTACACCTTC
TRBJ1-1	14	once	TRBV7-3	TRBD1	CASSMGQENTEAFF	TGTGCCAGCAGCATGGGACAGGAGAACACTGAAGCTTTCTTT
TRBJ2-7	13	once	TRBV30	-	CAWSVQGVNEQYF	TGTGCCTGGAGTGTACAGGGTGTGAACGAGCAGTACTTC
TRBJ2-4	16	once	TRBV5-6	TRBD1	CASSSAGQGDQNIQYF	TGTGCCAGCAGCTCCGCGGGACAGGGGGACCAAAACATTCAGTACTTC
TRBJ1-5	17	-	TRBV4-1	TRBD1	CASSQGQGGGRGQPQHF	TGCGCCAGCAGCCAAGGACAGGGCGGTGGTAGGGGTCAGCCCCAGCATTTT
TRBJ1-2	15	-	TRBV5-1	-	CASSLIPGANYGYTF	TGCGCCAGCAGCTTGATCCCAGGGGCCAACTATGGCTACACCTTC
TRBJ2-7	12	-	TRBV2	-	CASRQGFYEQYF	TGTGCCAGCAGGCAGGGATTCTACGAGCAGTACTTC
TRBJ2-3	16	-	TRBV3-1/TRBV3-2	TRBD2	CASSRIAGGLSDTQYF	TGTGCCAGCAGCCGAATAGCGGGGGGCCTATCAGATACGCAGTATTTT
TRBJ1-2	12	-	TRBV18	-	CASSPTTYGYTF	TGTGCCAGCTCACCGACAACCTATGGCTACACCTTC
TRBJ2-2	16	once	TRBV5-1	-	CASSLERVSNTGELFF	TGCGCCAGCAGCTTGGAACGGGTTTCGAACACCGGGGAGCTGTTTTTT
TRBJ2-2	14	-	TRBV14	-	CASSPRQNTGELFF	TGTGCCAGCAGCCCAAGACAGAACACCGGGGAGCTGTTTTTT
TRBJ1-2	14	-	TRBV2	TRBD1	CASSPGQTNYGYTF	TGTGCCAGCAGTCCGGGACAGACTAACTATGGCTACACCTTC
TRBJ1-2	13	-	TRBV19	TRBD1	CASSRQGSSGYTF	TGTGCCAGTAGTCGACAGGGATCAAGTGGCTACACCTTC
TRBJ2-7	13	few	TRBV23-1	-	CASILTPSTRQYF	TGCGCCAGCATACTCACTCCCTCTACGAGGCAGTACTTC
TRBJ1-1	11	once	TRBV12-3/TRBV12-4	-	CASSSNTEAFF	TGTGCCAGCAGCTCGAACACTGAAGCTTTCTTT
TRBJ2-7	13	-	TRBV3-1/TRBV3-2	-	CASSQDRGYEQYF	TGTGCCAGCAGCCAGGATAGGGGCTACGAGCAGTACTTC
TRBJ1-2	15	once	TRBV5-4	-	CASSLAGVSAGGYTF	TGTGCCAGCAGCTTGGCAGGGGTGTCCGCAGGAGGCTACACCTTC
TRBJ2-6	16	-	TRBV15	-	CATSRGGGSGANVLTF	TGTGCCACCAGCAGAGGAGGGGGATCCGGGGCCAACGTCCTGACTTTC
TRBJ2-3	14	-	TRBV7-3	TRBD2	CASAPGLGVDTQYF	TGTGCCAGCGCGCCTGGACTAGGAGTAGATACGCAGTATTTT
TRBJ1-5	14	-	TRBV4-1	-	CASSPRAGNQPQHF	TGCGCCAGCAGCCCCAGGGCTGGCAATCAGCCCCAGCATTTT
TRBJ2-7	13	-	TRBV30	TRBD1	CAQSGWDSYEQYF	TGTGCCCAAAGCGGCTGGGACAGCTACGAGCAGTACTTC
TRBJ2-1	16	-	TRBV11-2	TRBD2	CASSTEPGLAGIEQFF	TGTGCCAGCAGCACAGAGCCGGGACTAGCGGGGATTGAGCAGTTCTTC
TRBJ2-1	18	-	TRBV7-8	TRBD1	CASSFGAGGAAIYNEQFF	TGTGCCAGCAGCTTTGGGGCAGGGGGTGCAGCTATTTACAATGAGCAGTTCTTC
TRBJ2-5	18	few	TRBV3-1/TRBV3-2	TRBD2	CASSQDPGLAGGKETQYF	TGTGCCAGCAGCCAAGATCCAGGACTAGCGGGGGGGAAAGAGACCCAGTACTTC
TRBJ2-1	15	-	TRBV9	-	CASSVVGQGRGEQFF	TGTGCCAGCAGCGTAGTAGGCCAGGGTAGGGGTGAGCAGTTCTTC
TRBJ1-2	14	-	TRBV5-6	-	CASSLVSREGGYTF	TGTGCCAGCAGCCTTGTCTCCCGCGAGGGTGGCTACACCTTC
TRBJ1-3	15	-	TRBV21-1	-	CASSKGDDSGNTIYF	TGTGCCAGCAGCAAGGGAGATGACTCTGGAAACACCATATATTTT
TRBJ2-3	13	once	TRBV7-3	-	CASSGPLVDTQYF	TGTGCCAGCAGCGGGCCCCTCGTGGATACGCAGTATTTT
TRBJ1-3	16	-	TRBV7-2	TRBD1	CASSFVTGAWGNTIYF	TGTGCCAGCAGCTTCGTCACAGGGGCTTGGGGAAACACCATATATTTT
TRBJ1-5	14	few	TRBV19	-	CASSIVSGNQPQHF	TGTGCCAGTAGTATAGTGTCAGGGAATCAGCCCCAGCATTTT